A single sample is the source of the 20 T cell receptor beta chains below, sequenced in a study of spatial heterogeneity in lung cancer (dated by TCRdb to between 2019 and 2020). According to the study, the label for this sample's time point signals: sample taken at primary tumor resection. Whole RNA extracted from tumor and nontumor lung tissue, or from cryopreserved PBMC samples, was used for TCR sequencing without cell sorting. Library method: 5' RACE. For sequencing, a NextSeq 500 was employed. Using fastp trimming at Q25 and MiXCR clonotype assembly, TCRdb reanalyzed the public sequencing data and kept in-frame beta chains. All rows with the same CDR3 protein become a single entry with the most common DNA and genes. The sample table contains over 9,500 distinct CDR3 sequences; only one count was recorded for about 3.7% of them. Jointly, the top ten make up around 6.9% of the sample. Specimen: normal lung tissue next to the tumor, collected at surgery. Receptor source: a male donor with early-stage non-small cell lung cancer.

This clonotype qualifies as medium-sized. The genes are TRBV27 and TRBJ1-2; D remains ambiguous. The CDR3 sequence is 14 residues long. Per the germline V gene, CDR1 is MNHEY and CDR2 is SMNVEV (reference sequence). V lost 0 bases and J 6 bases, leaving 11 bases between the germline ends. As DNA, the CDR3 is TGTGCCAGCAGTTTATCACCCCTCCTGGATGGCTACACCTTC. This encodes CASSLSPLLDGYTF.

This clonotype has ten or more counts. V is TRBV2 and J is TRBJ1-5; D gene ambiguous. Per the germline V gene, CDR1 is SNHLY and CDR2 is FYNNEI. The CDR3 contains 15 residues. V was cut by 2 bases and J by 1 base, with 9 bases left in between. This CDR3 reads CASSEQSRSNQPQHF. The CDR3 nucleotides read TGTGCCAGCAGTGAACAAAGCCGGAGCAATCAGCCCCAGCATTTT.

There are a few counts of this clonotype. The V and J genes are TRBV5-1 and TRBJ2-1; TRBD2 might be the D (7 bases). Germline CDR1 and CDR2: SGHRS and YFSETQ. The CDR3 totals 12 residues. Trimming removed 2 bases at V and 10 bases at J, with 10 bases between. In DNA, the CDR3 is TGCGCCAGCAGCTTTCCGGGGGGCGAGCAGTTCTTC. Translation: CASSFPGGEQFF.

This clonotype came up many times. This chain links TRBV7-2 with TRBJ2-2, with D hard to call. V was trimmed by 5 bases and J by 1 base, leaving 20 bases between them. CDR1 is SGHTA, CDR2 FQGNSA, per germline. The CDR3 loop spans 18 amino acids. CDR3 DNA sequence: TGTGCCAGCAGCCCAGATCTCTTGACAAGTCGGAACACCGGGGAGCTGTTTTTT. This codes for CASSPDLLTSRNTGELFF.

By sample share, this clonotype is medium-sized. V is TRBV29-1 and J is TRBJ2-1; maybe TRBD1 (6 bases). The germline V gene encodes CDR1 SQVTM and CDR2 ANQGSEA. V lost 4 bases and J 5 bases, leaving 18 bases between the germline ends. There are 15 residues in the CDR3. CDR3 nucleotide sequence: TGCAGCGTTGCCCCCATGGGGGCTGGACACAATGAGCAGTTCTTC. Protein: CSVAPMGAGHNEQFF.

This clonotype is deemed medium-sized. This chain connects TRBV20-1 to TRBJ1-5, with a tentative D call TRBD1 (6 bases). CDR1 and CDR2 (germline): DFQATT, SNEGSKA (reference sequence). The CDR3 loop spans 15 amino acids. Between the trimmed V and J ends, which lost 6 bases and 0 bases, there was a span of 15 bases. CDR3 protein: CSAIDRRYSNQPQHF. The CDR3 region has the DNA TGCAGTGCCATCGACAGGCGCTATAGCAATCAGCCCCAGCATTTT.

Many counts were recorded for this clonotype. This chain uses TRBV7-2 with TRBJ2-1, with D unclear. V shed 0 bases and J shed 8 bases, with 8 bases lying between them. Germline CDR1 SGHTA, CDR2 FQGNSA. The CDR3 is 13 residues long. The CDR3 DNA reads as TGTGCCAGCAGCTTAGCGCGGTACGATGAGCAGTTCTTC. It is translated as CASSLARYDEQFF.

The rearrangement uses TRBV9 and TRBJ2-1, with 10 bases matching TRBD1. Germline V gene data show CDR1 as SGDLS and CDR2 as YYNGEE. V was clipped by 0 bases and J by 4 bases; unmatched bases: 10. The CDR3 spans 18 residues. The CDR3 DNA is TGTGCCAGCAGCGTAGATCCCTCACCGGGACAGGGGTACAATGAGCAGTTCTTC. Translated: CASSVDPSPGQGYNEQFF.

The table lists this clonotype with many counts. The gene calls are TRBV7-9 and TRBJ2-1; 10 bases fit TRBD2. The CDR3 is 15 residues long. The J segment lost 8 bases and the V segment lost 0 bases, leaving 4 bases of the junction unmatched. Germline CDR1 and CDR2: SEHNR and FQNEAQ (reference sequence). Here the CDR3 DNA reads TGTGCCAGCAGCTTAGCGGTAGCGGGAGGCTATGAGCAGTTCTTC. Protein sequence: CASSLAVAGGYEQFF.

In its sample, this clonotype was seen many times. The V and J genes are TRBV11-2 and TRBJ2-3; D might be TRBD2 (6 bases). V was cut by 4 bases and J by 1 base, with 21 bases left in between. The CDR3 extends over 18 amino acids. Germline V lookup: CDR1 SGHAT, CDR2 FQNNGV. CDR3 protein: CASSYGRGGRSRTDTQYF. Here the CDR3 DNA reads TGTGCCAGCAGCTACGGTCGGGGAGGACGTTCCCGCACAGATACGCAGTATTTT.

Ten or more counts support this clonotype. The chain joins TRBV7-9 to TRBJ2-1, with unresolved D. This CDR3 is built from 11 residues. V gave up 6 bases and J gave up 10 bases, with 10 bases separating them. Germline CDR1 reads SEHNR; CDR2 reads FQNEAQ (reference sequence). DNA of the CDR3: TGTGCCAGCAGTTTCAAAGCCGAGCAGTTCTTC. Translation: CASSFKAEQFF.

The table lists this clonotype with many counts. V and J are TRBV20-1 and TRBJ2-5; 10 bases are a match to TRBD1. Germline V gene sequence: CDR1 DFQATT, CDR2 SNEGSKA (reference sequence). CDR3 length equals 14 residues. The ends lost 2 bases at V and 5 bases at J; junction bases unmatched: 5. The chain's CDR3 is CSARRQGALETQYF. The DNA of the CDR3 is TGCAGTGCTAGAAGACAGGGGGCTCTTGAGACCCAGTACTTC.

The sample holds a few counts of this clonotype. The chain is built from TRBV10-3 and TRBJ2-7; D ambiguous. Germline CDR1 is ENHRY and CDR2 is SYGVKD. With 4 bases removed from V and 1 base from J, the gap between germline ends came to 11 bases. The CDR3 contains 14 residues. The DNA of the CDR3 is TGTGCCATCAGTGGGCATAGGGATTCCTACGAGCAGTACTTC. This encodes CAISGHRDSYEQYF.

The CDR3 region has the DNA TGTGCCAGCAGTCCCCAGGAAACAGGGGGGTATGGCTACACCTTC. Protein: CASSPQETGGYGYTF. V is TRBV12-3 or TRBV12-4 and J is TRBJ1-2; 8 nucleotides agree with TRBD1. The ends lost 5 bases at V and 5 bases at J; junction bases unmatched: 10. The CDR3 covers 15 residues.

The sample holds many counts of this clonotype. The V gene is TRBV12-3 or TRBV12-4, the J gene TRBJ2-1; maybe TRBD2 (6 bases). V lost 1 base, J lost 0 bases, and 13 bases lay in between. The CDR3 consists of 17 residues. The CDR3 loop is CASSLEASEFSYNEQFF. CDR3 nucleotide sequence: TGTGCCAGCAGTTTAGAGGCTAGCGAGTTCTCCTACAATGAGCAGTTCTTC.

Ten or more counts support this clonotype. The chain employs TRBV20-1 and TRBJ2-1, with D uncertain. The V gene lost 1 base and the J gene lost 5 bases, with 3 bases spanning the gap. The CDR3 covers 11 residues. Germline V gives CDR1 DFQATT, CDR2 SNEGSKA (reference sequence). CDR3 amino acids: CSARADNEQFF. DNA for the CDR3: TGCAGTGCTAGAGCTGACAATGAGCAGTTCTTC.

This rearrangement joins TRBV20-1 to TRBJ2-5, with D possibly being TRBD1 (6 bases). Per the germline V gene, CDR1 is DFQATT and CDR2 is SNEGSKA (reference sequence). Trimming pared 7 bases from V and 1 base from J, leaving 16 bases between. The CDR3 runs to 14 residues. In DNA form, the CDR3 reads TGCAGTGTCATACCAGGGGCCATCCAAGAGACCCAGTACTTC. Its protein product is CSVIPGAIQETQYF.

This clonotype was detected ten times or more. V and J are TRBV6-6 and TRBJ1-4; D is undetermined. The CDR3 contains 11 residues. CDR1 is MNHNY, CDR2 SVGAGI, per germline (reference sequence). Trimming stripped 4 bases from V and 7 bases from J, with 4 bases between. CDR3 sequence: CASSSGEKLFF. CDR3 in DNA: TGTGCCAGCAGTTCGGGTGAAAAACTGTTTTTT.

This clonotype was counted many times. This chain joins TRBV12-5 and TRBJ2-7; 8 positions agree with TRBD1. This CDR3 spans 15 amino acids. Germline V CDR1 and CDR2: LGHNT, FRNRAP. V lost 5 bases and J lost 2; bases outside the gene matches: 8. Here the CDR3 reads CASGPLGTGTYEQYF. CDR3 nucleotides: TGTGCTAGTGGTCCCCTGGGGACAGGTACCTACGAGCAGTACTTC.

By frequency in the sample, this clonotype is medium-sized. CDR3 amino acids: CATESGGIGNNEKLFF. The DNA for the CDR3 is TGTGCCACCGAGAGCGGGGGTATTGGCAATAATGAAAAACTGTTTTTT. The chain joins TRBV6-6 to TRBJ1-4, with D perhaps matching TRBD1 (5 bases). The CDR3 is 16 residues long. Looked up from germline, CDR1 is MNHNY and CDR2 is SVGAGI (reference sequence). V was trimmed by 10 bases and J by 4 bases, leaving 22 bases between them.